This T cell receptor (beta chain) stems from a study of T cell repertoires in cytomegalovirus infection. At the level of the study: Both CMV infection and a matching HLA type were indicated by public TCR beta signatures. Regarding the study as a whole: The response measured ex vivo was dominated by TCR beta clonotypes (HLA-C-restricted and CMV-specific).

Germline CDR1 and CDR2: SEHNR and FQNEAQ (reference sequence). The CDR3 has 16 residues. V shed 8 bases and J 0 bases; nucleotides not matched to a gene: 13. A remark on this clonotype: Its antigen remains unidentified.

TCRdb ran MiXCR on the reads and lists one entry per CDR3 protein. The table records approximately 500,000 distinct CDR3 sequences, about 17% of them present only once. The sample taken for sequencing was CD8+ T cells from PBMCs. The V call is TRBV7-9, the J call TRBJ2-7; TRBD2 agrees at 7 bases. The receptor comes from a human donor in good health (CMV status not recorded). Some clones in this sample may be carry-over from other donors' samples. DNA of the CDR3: TGTGCCAGCTCCGAGGGAGGGCCGTCTAGCTCCTACGAGCAGTACTTC. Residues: CASSEGGPSSSYEQYF.